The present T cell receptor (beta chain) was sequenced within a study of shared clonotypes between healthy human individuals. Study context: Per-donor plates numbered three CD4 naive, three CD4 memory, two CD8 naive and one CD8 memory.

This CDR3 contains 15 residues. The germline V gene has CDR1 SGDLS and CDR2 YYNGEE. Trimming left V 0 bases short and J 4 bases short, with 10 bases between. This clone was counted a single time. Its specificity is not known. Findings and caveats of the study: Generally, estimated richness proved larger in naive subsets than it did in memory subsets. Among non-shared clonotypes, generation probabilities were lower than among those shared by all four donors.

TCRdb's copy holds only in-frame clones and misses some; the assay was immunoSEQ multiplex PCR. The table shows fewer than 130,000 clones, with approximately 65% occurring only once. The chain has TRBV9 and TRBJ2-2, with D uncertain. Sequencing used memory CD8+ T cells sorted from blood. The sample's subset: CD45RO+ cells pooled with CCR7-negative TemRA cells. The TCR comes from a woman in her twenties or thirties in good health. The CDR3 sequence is CASSVGGTGTGELFF. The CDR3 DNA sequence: TGTGCCAGCAGCGTAGGAGGTACTGGCACCGGGGAGCTGTTTTTT.